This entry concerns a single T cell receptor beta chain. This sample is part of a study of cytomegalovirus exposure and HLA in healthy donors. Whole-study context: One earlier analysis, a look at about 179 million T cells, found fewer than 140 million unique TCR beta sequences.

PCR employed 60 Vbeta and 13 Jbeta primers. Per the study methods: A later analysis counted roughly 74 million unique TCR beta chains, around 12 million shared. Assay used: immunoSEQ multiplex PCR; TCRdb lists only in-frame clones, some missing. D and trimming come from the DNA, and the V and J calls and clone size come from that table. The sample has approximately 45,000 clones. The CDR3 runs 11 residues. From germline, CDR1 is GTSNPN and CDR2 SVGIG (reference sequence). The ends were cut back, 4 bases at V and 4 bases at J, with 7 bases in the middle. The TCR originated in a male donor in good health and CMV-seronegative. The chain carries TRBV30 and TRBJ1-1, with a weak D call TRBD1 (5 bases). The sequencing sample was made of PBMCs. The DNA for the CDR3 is TGTGCCTGGACAGGGCGCACTGAAGCTTTCTTT. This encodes CAWTGRTEAFF.